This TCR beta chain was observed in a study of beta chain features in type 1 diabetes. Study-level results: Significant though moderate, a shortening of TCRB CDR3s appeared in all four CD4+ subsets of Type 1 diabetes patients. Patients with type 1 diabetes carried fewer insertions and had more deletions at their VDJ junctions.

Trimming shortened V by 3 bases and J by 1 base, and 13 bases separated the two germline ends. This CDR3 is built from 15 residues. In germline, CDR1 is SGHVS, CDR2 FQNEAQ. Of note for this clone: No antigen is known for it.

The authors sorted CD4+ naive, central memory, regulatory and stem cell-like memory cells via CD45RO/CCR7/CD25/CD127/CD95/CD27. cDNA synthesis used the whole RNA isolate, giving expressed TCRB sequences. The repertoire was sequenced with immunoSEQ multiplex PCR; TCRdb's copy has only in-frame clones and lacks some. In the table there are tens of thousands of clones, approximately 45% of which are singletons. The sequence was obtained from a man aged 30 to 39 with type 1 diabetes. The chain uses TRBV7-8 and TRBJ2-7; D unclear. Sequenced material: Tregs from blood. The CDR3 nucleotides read TGTGCCAGCAGCTTCCAACGAGACAAATCCTACGAGCAGTACTTC. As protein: CASSFQRDKSYEQYF.